Below, 3 T cell receptor beta chains from the same sample are listed, as sequenced in a study of T cells in Graves' hyperthyroidism and ophthalmopathy. There were TCR beta CDR3 regions amplified from RNA transcripts. The primer set for the first-round RT-PCR of the TCR CDR3 was HTBI. TCRdb called the multiplex PCR reads again in MiXCR, with one record for every CDR3 protein. Among over 700,000 distinct CDR3 sequences, 35% to 45% were seen once, and the ten largest hold around 9.3%. The specimen was blood. These receptors were taken from a man aged 18 to 29 with Graves' hyperthyroidism.

This clonotype has ten or more counts. The CDR3 region is CASSPSTGGNSPLHF. The CDR3 DNA follows: TGTGCCAGCAGCCCCTCGACAGGGGGGAATTCACCCCTCCACTTT. The chain links TRBV7-9 to TRBJ1-6; 9 positions agree with TRBD1. The V segment lost 5 bases and the J segment 7 bases; nucleotides outside the gene matches: 6. This CDR3 is built from 15 residues. Germline V lookup: CDR1 SEHNR, CDR2 FQNEAQ (reference sequence).

In regard to this clonotype: The germline gene is not matched at one end of the junction; a read error may be the cause. CDR3 sequence: CASSPSGAGDTGELFF. CDR3 sequence (DNA): TGTGCCAGCAGCCCAAGCGGGGCGGGAGACACTGGGGAGCTGTTTTTT. The chain links TRBV9 to TRBJ2-2, with 7 bases matching TRBD2. Germline V lookup: CDR1 SGDLS, CDR2 YYNGEE. The CDR3 is 16 amino acids.

This clonotype was seen at least ten times. The chain carries TRBV9 and TRBJ2-2; the D is unclear. V was pared by 0 bases and J by 4 bases, with 7 bases between. Germline CDR1 SGDLS, CDR2 YYNGEE. CDR3 length equals 14 residues. CDR3 sequence reads: CASSVGPPTGELFF. CDR3 DNA sequence: TGTGCCAGCAGCGTAGGCCCACCCACCGGGGAGCTGTTTTTT.